Each of the 28 T cell receptor beta chains below was sequenced from the same sample in a study of circulating and synovial CD4+ cells in juvenile arthritis. Only in-frame clones appear in the TCRdb table, and some are missing; sequencing was by immunoSEQ multiplex PCR. The table includes tens of thousands of clones, less than 97% detected once. The sample comprised CD4+ T cells from blood. The receptors derive from a human donor with juvenile idiopathic arthritis.

The chain combines TRBV7-9 with TRBJ1-6, with a tentative D call TRBD1 (6 bases). The CDR3 is made up of 14 amino acids. V was trimmed by 1 base and J by 5 bases, leaving 6 bases between them. The germline gives CDR1 SEHNR, CDR2 FQNEAQ (reference sequence). CDR3 amino acids: CASSLGTDNSPLHF. DNA for the CDR3: TGTGCCAGCAGCTTAGGGACAGATAATTCACCCCTCCACTTT.

The chain has TRBV9 and TRBJ2-3; TRBD2 matches 7 bases. Per the germline V gene, CDR1 is SGDLS and CDR2 is YYNGEE. CDR3 length equals 19 residues. Losses at the gene ends were 4 bases for V and 0 bases for J; bases not matched to a gene: 17. This chain's CDR3 is CASSLVPAGDPSSTDTQYF. The CDR3, as DNA: TGTGCCAGCAGCCTTGTACCGGCGGGGGATCCTTCCAGCACAGATACGCAGTATTTT.

This chain links TRBV10-2 with TRBJ2-3; 9 nucleotides match TRBD2. The CDR3 covers 16 residues. The germline V gene has CDR1 WSHSY and CDR2 SAAADI. V lost 3 bases and J lost 2; bases outside the gene matches: 6. The CDR3 protein is CASSDSSGIFTDTQYF. The CDR3 DNA reads as TGCGCCAGCAGTGACTCTAGCGGGATTTTCACAGATACGCAGTATTTT.

Concerning this clone: The junction differs from germline at one of its ends, possibly a read error. The sample holds other DNA sequences that translate to the same CDR3. The chain links TRBV25-1 to TRBJ1-6; D call uncertain. The germline V gene encodes CDR1 MGHDK and CDR2 SYGVNS. The CDR3 is 15 residues long. CDR3 nucleotides: TGTGCCAGCAGTGAATCCAGGTTGGGTAATTCCCCCCTCCACTTT. Residues: CASSESRLGNSPLHF.

The rearrangement uses TRBV19 and TRBJ2-7; 10 bases map to TRBD1. With V trimmed by 2 bases and J by 4 bases, 5 bases remained unmatched. Germline values: CDR1 LNHDA, CDR2 SQIVND (reference sequence). CDR3 length: 15 amino acids. The DNA of the CDR3 is TGTGCCAGTAGTATATCTCCGGGACAGGGGTACGAGCAGTACTTC. Translation: CASSISPGQGYEQYF.

The gene calls are TRBV5-6 and TRBJ2-7; TRBD2 matches at 13 bases. V shed 4 bases, J shed 5 bases, and the junction held 3 bases outside the gene matches. This CDR3 is 14 amino acids long. The germline V gene has CDR1 SGHDT and CDR2 YYEEEE. The CDR3 bases are TGTGCCAGCAGCCGGACTAGCGGGAGCAACGAGCAGTACTTC. This codes for CASSRTSGSNEQYF.

The V gene is TRBV7-6, the J gene TRBJ1-5; TRBD1 matches at 7 bases. The ends lost 4 bases at V and 4 bases at J; junction bases unmatched: 16. Looked up from germline, CDR1 is SGHVS and CDR2 is FNYEAQ. This CDR3 comprises 18 residues. For the CDR3, the DNA is TGTGCCAGCAGCTCAACAATCCGACAGGGCGCAAAGAATCAGCCCCAGCATTTT. Encoded protein: CASSSTIRQGAKNQPQHF.

This chain links TRBV18 with TRBJ2-2, with D hard to call. The CDR3 length is 14 residues. Germline CDR1 and CDR2: KGHSH and LQKENI. V was clipped by 1 base and J by 3 bases, with 6 bases between them. As DNA, the CDR3 is TGTGCCAGCTCACCACAGTCGGACACCGGGGAGCTGTTTTTT. Protein: CASSPQSDTGELFF.

V gene TRBV10-1 combines with J gene TRBJ2-3; TRBD2 aligns across 7 bases. This CDR3 has 16 amino acids. CDR1 is WNHNN and CDR2 is SYGVQD in the germline V gene (reference sequence). J lost 4 bases, V lost 0 bases, and 7 bases had no gene match. CDR3 residues: CASSESGRARPDTQYF. The CDR3 DNA reads as TGCGCCAGCAGTGAGTCAGGGAGGGCCAGGCCAGATACGCAGTATTTT.

The V and J genes are TRBV5-1 and TRBJ2-7, with 13 bases lining up with TRBD2. This CDR3 has 15 residues. The germline CDR1 and CDR2 sequences are SGHRS and YFSETQ. Germline trimming cut 4 bases from V and 4 bases from J; bases unmatched to any gene: 5. CDR3 loop: CASSMSLAGGYEQYF. The DNA for the CDR3 is TGCGCCAGCAGCATGTCACTAGCGGGGGGGTACGAGCAGTACTTC.

The chain couples TRBV7-2 to TRBJ2-1, with 11 bases identical to TRBD1. Per germline, CDR1 SGHTA and CDR2 FQGNSA. The CDR3 extends over 15 amino acids. Trimming at V came to 1 base and at J to 7 bases, leaving 3 bases not matched to a gene. CDR3 nucleotide sequence: TGTGCCAGCAGCTTAGTAGGGACAGGGGGGAATGAGCAGTTCTTC. Protein: CASSLVGTGGNEQFF. The full variable domain, its missing parts supplied by reference TRBV7-2 and TRBJ2-1, is GAGVSQSPSNKVTEKGKDVELRCDPISGHTALYWYRQSLGQGLEFLIYFQGNSAPDKSGLPSDRFSAERTGGSVSTLTIQRTQQEDSAVYLCASSLVGTGGNEQFFGPGTRLTVL.

The chain links TRBV5-1 to TRBJ2-1; 7 bases are shared with TRBD1. This CDR3 has 15 residues. V dropped 1 base and J dropped 4; count of bases not matched to a gene: 5. Germline V gene sequence: CDR1 SGHRS, CDR2 YFSETQ. CDR3 nucleotide sequence: TGCGCCAGCAGCTTGCAGGGGGTCGATTACAATGAGCAGTTCTTC. Translation gives CASSLQGVDYNEQFF. The full variable domain, with the rest looked up from reference TRBV5-1 and TRBJ2-1, is KAGVTQTPRYLIKTRGQQVTLSCSPISGHRSVSWYQQTPGQGLQFLFEYFSETQRNKGNFPGRFSGRQFSNSRSEMNVSTLELGDSALYLCASSLQGVDYNEQFFGPGTRLTVL.

A word on this clone: One end of the junction does not line up with germline, which may come from a read error. V usage is TRBV5-1 and J usage is TRBJ1-1, with D possibly being TRBD1 (6 bases). CDR3 size: 15 residues. Looked up from germline, CDR1 is SGHRS and CDR2 is YFSETQ. Here the CDR3 reads CASSLATGIVTEALF. The CDR3 DNA follows: TGCGCCAGCAGCTTGGCAACAGGGATCGTCACTGAAGCTCTCTTT.

This rearrangement joins TRBV6-5 to TRBJ2-1; tentatively, D is TRBD1 (5 bases). Germline V CDR1 and CDR2: MNHEY, SVGAGI. The V end was cut by 0 bases, the J end by 8 bases, with 17 bases between. This CDR3 comprises 16 residues. CDR3 sequence reads: CASSYSQGTVVDEQFF. In DNA form, the CDR3 reads TGTGCCAGCAGTTACTCCCAGGGTACGGTGGTCGATGAGCAGTTCTTC.

The rearrangement uses TRBV19 and TRBJ2-6; D unclear. Between the trimmed V and J ends, which lost 1 base and 2 bases, there was a span of 6 bases. Germline V gives CDR1 LNHDA, CDR2 SQIVND (reference sequence). This CDR3 has 15 amino acids. CDR3 in amino acids: CASSIGAAGANVLTF. CDR3 in DNA: TGTGCCAGTAGTATAGGGGCAGCTGGGGCCAACGTCCTGACTTTC.

This clone occurred once. The chain uses TRBV28 and TRBJ1-5; D possibly corresponds to TRBD1 (5 bases). This CDR3 region has 12 residues. CDR1 is MDHEN, CDR2 SYDVKM, per germline. The V end was cut by 9 bases, the J end by 6 bases, with 12 bases between. As DNA, the CDR3 is TGTGCCAGGGGCAGGGAGGGTCAGCCCCAGCATTTT. This sequence encodes CARGREGQPQHF.

The genes are TRBV5-1 and TRBJ1-1; D gene uncertain. V shed 0 bases and J shed 1 base, with 7 bases lying between them. The CDR3 runs 14 residues. The germline gives CDR1 SGHRS, CDR2 YFSETQ. As DNA, the CDR3 is TGCGCCAGCAGCTTGGGTGGCACGAACACTGAAGCTTTCTTT. Protein product: CASSLGGTNTEAFF.

The V call is TRBV7-2, the J call TRBJ1-2; the match to TRBD1 covers 7 bases. V was pared by 5 bases and J by 6 bases, with 6 bases of the junction left unmatched. Germline V gives CDR1 SGHTA, CDR2 FQGNSA. The CDR3 contains 13 residues. The CDR3 coding sequence is TGTGCCAGCAGCCGGACAGGACTTAATGGCTACACCTTC. It is translated as CASSRTGLNGYTF.

The V gene is TRBV4-1, the J gene TRBJ2-1, with 11 bases identical to TRBD2. The CDR3 consists of 15 residues. Germline V gives CDR1 MGHRA, CDR2 YSYEKL. The V segment lost 6 bases and the J segment 7 bases; nucleotides outside the gene matches: 8. The CDR3 DNA reads as TGCGCCAGCAGTCAATTCGGACTAGCGGGTAATGAGCAGTTCTTC. Translation: CASSQFGLAGNEQFF.

In the case of this clone: Relative to the germline gene, one junction end is altered; a read error may explain this. The sample contains more than one DNA sequence encoding this CDR3. CDR3 in DNA: TGTGCCAGCAGCGTGACAGGGGATAATTCCCCCCTCCACTTT. This gives the protein CASSVTGDNSPLHF. The V call is TRBV9, the J call TRBJ1-6; 8 nucleotides agree with TRBD1. This CDR3 contains 14 residues. In germline, CDR1 is SGDLS, CDR2 YYNGEE.

This chain joins TRBV6-1 and TRBJ1-5; 7 nucleotides align to TRBD1. The CDR3 runs 15 residues. CDR1 and CDR2 from the germline V gene are MNHNS and SASEGT. The junction had 10 bases not matched to a gene; V was cut back by 6 bases and J by 5 bases. The CDR3 reads CASSKAGQGDQPQHF. DNA for the CDR3: TGTGCCAGCAGCAAAGCCGGGCAGGGGGATCAGCCCCAGCATTTT.

In this sample, this clone turned up once. J is TRBJ2-5 and V is TRBV19, with TRBD2 as a possible D gene (6 bases). The CDR3 has 16 residues. Trimming removed 3 bases at V and 5 bases at J, with 19 bases between. CDR1 is LNHDA, CDR2 SQIVND, per germline (reference sequence). CDR3 in DNA: TGTGCCAGTAGTATCGGCTGGCGGGGTACAGAGGAGACCCAGTACTTC. It codes for CASSIGWRGTEETQYF.

V gene TRBV5-1 combines with J gene TRBJ2-7; maybe TRBD1 (5 bases). Per germline, CDR1 SGHRS and CDR2 YFSETQ. V lost 0 bases, J lost 0 bases, and 13 bases lay in between. This CDR3 has 16 residues. In DNA form, the CDR3 reads TGCGCCAGCAGCTTGGTAGTCGGACACCCCTCCTACGAGCAGTACTTC. Protein: CASSLVVGHPSYEQYF.

For the CDR3, the DNA is TGTGCCAGCCACGGACCGGCGAAACAGGGCCCAAATTCACCCCTCCACTTT. The encoded protein is CASHGPAKQGPNSPLHF. This chain links TRBV28 with TRBJ1-6; D is perhaps TRBD1 (6 bases). Germline CDR1 and CDR2: MDHEN and SYDVKM. V was pared by 8 bases and J by 7 bases, with 24 bases between. The CDR3 has 17 amino acids.

The V gene is TRBV14, the J gene TRBJ2-7; weak D call: TRBD2 (6 bases). V lost 3 bases and J 7 bases, leaving 13 bases between the germline ends. Germline V lookup: CDR1 SGHDN, CDR2 FVKESK. This CDR3 contains 13 residues. This CDR3 reads CASSQGAAGEQYF. CDR3 sequence (DNA): TGTGCCAGCAGCCAGGGAGCTGCGGGAGAGCAGTACTTC.

The V call is TRBV5-1, the J call TRBJ2-2; no firm D call. CDR3 length: 13 residues. Germline CDR1 reads SGHRS; CDR2 reads YFSETQ. Trimming left V 4 bases short and J 7 bases short, with 11 bases between. CDR3 coding DNA: TGCGCCAGCAGCGCCAAGTCGAGCGGGGAGCTGTTTTTT. Protein product: CASSAKSSGELFF.

The chain carries TRBV6-1 and TRBJ1-2; D possibly corresponds to TRBD1 (6 bases). The CDR3 covers 12 residues. Trimming pared 7 bases from V and 5 bases from J, leaving 11 bases between. Germline V gene data show CDR1 as MNHNS and CDR2 as SASEGT. The CDR3 sequence is CASTPQGYGYTF. In DNA, the CDR3 is TGTGCCAGCACCCCACAGGGTTATGGCTACACCTTC.

As to this clone: One end of the junction is discordant with germline, which a read error may explain. V usage is TRBV20-1 and J usage is TRBJ2-1; 8 nucleotides line up with TRBD2. Per the germline V gene, CDR1 is DFQATT and CDR2 is SNEGSKA (reference sequence). CDR3 length equals 11 residues. This chain's CDR3 is CSATGTSTPVF. In DNA form, the CDR3 reads TGCAGTGCTACCGGGACTAGTACCCCGGTCTTC.